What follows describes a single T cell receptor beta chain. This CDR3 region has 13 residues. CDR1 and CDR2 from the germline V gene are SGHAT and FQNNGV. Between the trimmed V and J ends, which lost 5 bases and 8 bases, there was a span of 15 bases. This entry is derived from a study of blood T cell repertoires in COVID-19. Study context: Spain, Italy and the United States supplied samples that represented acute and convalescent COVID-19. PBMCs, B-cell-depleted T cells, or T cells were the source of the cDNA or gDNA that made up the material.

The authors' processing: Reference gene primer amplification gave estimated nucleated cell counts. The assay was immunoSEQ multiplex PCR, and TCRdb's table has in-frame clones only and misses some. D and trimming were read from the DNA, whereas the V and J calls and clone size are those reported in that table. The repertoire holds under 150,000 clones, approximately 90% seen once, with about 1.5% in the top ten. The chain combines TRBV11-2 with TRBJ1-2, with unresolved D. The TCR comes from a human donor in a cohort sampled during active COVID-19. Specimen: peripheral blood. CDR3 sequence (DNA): TGTGCCAGCAGCCAATCCCCGGGCGGGGGCTACACCTTC. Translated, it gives CASSQSPGGGYTF.